The clone carrying this T cell receptor (beta chain) was seen more than once but under ten times. This record belongs to a study of CD4 and CD8 cells across lung adenocarcinoma regions. Between the trimmed V and J ends, which lost 2 bases and 6 bases, there was a span of 14 bases. The CDR3 extends over 15 amino acids. CDR1 and CDR2 (germline): MNHNS, SASEGT. Donors had localized lung adenocarcinoma, a non-small cell lung cancer. TCRdb reprocessed the PCR reads with MiXCR, giving one entry per CDR3 protein. The repertoire holds fewer than 15,000 distinct CDR3 sequences, with around three fifths as singletons.

The sequencing input was CD8+ T cells from the margin of a lung tumor. The chain couples TRBV6-1 to TRBJ2-1; possible D gene TRBD2, 6 bases. This clonotype was sampled from a female donor with lung adenocarcinoma. The CD4 and CD8 labels of this study may be unreliable. The CDR3 reads CASSEWSGRSNEQFF. Written as DNA, the CDR3 is TGTGCCAGCAGTGAATGGAGCGGGCGCAGCAATGAGCAGTTCTTC.